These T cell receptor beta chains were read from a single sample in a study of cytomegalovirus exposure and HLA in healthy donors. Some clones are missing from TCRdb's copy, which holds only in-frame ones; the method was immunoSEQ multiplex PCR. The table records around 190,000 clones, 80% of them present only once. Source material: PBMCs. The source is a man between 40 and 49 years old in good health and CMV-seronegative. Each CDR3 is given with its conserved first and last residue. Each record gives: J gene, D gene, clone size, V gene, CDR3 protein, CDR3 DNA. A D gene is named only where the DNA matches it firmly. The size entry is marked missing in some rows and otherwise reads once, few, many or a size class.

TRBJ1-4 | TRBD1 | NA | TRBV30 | CAWTDRLWEKLFF | TGTGCCTGGACGGACAGGTTGTGGGAAAAACTGTTTTTT
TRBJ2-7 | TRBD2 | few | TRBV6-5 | CASRISGGPSYEQYF | TGTGCCAGCAGAATTAGCGGGGGGCCCTCCTACGAGCAGTACTTC
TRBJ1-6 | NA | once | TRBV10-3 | CAINSAAGNSPLHF | TGTGCCATCAACTCCGCGGCTGGAAATTCACCCCTCCACTTT
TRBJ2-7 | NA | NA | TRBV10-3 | CAISGRGNYEQYF | TGTGCCATCAGTGGGCGGGGAAACTACGAGCAGTACTTC
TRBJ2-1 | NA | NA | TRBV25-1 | CASSEAGSYNEQFF | TGTGCCAGCAGTGAGGCAGGGTCCTACAATGAGCAGTTCTTC
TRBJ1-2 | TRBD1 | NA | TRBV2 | CASSEQGAMGGYTF | TGTGCCAGCAGTGAACAGGGGGCGATGGGGGGCTACACCTTC
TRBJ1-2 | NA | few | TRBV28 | CASSLNVGAGYTF | TGTGCCAGCAGTTTAAATGTTGGGGCTGGCTACACCTTC
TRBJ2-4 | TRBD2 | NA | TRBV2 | CASSELTSGSGDIQYF | TGTGCCAGCAGTGAGTTAACTAGCGGGAGTGGAGACATTCAGTACTTC
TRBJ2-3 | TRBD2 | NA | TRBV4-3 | CASSTTSGVTDTQYF | TGCGCCAGCAGTACGACTAGCGGAGTCACAGATACGCAGTATTTT
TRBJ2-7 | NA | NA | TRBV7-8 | CASSLGVRVSVEQYF | TGTGCCAGCAGCTTAGGGGTGAGGGTATCGGTCGAGCAGTACTTC
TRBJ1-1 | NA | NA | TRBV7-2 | CASSLQGGNTEAFF | TGTGCCAGCAGCTTACAGGGAGGGAACACTGAAGCTTTCTTT
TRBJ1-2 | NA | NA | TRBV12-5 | CASGLVSYSGGYTF | TGTGCTAGTGGTTTGGTGTCATACTCGGGGGGCTACACCTTC
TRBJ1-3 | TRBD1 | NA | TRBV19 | CASSKLRQGYSGNTIYF | TGTGCCAGTAGCAAACTACGACAGGGTTACTCTGGAAACACCATATATTTT